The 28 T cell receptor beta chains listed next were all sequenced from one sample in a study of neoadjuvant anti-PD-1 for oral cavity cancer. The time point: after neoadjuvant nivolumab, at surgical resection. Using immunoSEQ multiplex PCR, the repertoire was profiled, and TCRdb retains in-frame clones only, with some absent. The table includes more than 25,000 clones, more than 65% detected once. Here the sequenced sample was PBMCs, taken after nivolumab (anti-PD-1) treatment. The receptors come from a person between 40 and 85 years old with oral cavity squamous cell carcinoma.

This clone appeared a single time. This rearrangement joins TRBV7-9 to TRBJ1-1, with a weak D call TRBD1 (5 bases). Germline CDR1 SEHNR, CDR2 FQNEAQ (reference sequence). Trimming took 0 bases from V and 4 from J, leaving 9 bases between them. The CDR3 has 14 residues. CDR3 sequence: CASSLARASTEAFF. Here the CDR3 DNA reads TGTGCCAGCAGCTTAGCCAGGGCCTCCACTGAAGCTTTCTTT.

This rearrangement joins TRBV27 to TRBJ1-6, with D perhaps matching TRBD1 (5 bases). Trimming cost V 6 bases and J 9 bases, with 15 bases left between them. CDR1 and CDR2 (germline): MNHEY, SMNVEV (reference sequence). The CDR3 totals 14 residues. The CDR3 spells CASSLDRLSSPLHF. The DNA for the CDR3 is TGTGCCAGCAGCCTTGACAGATTAAGTTCACCCCTCCACTTT.

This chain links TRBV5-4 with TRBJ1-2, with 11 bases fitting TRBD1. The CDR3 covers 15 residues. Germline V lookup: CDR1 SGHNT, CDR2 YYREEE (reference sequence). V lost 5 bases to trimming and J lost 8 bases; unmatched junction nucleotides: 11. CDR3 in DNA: TGTGCCAGCAGACGATGGGACAGGGGGTTTTACGGCTACACCTTC. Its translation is CASRRWDRGFYGYTF.

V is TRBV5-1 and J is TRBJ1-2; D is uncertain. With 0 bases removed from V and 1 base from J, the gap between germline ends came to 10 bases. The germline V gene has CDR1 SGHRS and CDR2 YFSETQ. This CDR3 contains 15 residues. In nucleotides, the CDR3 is TGCGCCAGCAGCTTGGATGCCAGAAGTAACTATGGCTACACCTTC. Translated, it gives CASSLDARSNYGYTF.

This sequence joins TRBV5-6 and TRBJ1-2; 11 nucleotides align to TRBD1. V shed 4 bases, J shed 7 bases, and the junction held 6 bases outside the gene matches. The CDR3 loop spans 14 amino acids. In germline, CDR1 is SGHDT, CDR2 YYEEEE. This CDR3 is CASSLGQGASGYTF. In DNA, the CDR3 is TGTGCCAGCAGCCTTGGACAGGGGGCGAGTGGCTACACCTTC.

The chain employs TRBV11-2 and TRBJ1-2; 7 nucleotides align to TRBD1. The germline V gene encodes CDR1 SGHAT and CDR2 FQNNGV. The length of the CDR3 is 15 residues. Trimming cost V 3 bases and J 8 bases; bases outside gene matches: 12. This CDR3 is CASSFYGQAERGYTF. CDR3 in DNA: TGTGCCAGCAGCTTTTACGGACAGGCCGAGAGAGGCTACACCTTC.

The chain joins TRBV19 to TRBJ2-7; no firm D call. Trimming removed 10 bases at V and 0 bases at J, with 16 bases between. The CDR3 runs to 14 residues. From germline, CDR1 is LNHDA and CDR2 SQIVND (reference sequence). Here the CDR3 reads CATKGSHSSYEQYF. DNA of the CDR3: TGTGCCACCAAGGGCAGCCACAGCTCCTACGAGCAGTACTTC. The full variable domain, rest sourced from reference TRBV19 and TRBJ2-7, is DGGITQSPKYLFRKEGQNVTLSCEQNLNHDAMYWYRQDPGQGLRLIYYSQIVNDFQKGDIAEGYSVSREKKESFPLTVTSAQKNPTAFYLCATKGSHSSYEQYFGPGTRLTVT.

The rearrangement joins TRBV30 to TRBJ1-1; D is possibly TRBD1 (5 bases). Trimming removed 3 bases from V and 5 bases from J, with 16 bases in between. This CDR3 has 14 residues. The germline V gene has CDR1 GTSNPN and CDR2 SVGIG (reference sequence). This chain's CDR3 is CAWSPPHRWTEAFF. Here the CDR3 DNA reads TGTGCCTGGAGCCCACCCCACAGGTGGACTGAAGCTTTCTTT.

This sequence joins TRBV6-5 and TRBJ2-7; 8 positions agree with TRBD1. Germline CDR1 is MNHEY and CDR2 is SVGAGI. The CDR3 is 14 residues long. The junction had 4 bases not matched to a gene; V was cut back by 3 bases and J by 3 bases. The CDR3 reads CASSYTTGGYEQYF. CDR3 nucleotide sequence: TGTGCCAGCAGTTATACCACAGGGGGCTACGAGCAGTACTTC.

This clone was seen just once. The CDR3 reads CASSPSQGALRTDTQYF. The CDR3 DNA follows: TGTGCCAGCAGCCCGTCTCAGGGGGCGTTGAGGACAGATACGCAGTATTTT. The chain recombines TRBV5-4 with TRBJ2-3, with 8 bases fitting TRBD1. Looked up from germline, CDR1 is SGHNT and CDR2 is YYREEE (reference sequence). The CDR3 runs 17 residues. With 4 bases clipped from V and 3 bases from J, the junction kept 13 bases outside the gene matches.

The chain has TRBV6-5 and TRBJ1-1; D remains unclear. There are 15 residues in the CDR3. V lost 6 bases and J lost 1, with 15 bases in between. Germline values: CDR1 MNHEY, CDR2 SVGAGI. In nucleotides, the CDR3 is TGTGCCAGCAGCCATTCAGTGGCTGCGAACACTGAAGCTTTCTTT. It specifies CASSHSVAANTEAFF.

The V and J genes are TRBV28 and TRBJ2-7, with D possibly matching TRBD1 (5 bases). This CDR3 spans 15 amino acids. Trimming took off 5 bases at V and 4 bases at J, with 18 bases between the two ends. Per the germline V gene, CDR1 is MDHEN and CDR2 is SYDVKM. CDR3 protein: CASSPQSNRLYEQYF. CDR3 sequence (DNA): TGTGCCAGCAGTCCCCAGTCGAACAGGCTATACGAGCAGTACTTC.

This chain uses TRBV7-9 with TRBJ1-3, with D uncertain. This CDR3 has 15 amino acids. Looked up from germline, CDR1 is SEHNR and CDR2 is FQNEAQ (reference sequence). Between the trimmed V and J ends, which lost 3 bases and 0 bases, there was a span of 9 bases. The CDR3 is CASSLGGASGNTIYF. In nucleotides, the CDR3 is TGTGCCAGCAGCTTGGGAGGTGCCTCTGGAAACACCATATATTTT.

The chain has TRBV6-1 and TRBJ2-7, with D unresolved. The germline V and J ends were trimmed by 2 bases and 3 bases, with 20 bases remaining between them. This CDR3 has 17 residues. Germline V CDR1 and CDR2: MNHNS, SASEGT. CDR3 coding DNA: TGTGCCAGCAGTGAACCCTTCACGGGCCATTTAAACTACGAGCAGTACTTC. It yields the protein CASSEPFTGHLNYEQYF.

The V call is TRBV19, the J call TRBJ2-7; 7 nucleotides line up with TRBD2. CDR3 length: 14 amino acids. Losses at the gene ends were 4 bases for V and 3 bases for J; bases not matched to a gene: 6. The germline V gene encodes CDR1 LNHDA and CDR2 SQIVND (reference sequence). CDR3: CASSSPRDYYEQYF. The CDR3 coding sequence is TGTGCCAGTAGTAGTCCTCGGGACTACTACGAGCAGTACTTC.

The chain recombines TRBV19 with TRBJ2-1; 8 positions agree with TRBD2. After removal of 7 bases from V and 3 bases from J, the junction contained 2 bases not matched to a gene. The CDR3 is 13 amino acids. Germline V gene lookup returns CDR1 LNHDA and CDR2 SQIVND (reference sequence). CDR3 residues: CASNSGGYNEQFF. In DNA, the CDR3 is TGTGCCAGTAACAGCGGGGGCTACAATGAGCAGTTCTTC.

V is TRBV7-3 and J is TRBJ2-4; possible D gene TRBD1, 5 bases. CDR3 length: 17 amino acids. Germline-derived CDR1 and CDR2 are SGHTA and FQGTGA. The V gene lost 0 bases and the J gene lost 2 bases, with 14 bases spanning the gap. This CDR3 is CASSLTGVWGTKNIQYF. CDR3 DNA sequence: TGTGCCAGCAGCTTAACAGGGGTGTGGGGAACCAAAAACATTCAGTACTTC.

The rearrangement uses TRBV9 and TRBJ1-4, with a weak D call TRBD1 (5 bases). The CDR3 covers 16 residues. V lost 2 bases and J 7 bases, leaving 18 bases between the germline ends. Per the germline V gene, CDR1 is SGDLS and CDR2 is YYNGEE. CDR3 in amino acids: CASSVGAGQNLEKLFF. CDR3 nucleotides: TGTGCCAGCAGCGTTGGAGCAGGACAAAACCTTGAAAAACTGTTTTTT.

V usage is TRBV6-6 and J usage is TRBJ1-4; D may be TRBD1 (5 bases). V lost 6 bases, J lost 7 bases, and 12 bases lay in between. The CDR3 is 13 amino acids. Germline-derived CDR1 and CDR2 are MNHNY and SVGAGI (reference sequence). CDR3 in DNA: TGTGCCAGCAGCCTCAAAAGGGGTGAAAAACTGTTTTTT. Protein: CASSLKRGEKLFF.

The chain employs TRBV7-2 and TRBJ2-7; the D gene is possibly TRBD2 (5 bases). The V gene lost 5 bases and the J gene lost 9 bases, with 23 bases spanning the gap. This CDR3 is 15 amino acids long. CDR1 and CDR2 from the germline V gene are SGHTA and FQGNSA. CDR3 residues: CASSLTASQEARQYF. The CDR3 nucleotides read TGTGCCAGCAGCCTTACCGCCAGCCAGGAGGCCAGGCAGTACTTC.

This CDR3 is CASSLRGRDYGYTF. The DNA of the CDR3 is TGTGCCAGCAGCCTCCGGGGCAGGGACTATGGCTACACCTTC. The chain is built from TRBV27 and TRBJ1-2, with a tentative D call TRBD1 (5 bases). This CDR3 is built from 14 residues. Trimming stripped 6 bases from V and 3 bases from J, with 14 bases between. The germline V gene has CDR1 MNHEY and CDR2 SMNVEV (reference sequence).

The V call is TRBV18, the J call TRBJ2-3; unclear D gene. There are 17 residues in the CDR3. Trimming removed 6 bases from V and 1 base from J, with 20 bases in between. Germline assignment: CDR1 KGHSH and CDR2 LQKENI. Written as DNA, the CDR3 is TGTGCCAGCTCTCCAAGGCCCCAGGTCTTACGCACAGATACGCAGTATTTT. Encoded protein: CASSPRPQVLRTDTQYF.

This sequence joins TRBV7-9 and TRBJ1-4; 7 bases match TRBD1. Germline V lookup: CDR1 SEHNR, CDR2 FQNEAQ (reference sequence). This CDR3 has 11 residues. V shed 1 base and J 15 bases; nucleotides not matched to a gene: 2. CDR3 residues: CASSLGDRLFF. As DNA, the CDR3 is TGTGCCAGCAGCTTAGGGGACAGATTGTTTTTT. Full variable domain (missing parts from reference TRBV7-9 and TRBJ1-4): DTGVSQNPRHKITKRGQNVTFRCDPISEHNRLYWYRQTLGQGPEFLTYFQNEAQLEKSRLLSDRFSAERPKGSFSTLEIQRTEQGDSAMYLCASSLGDRLFFGSGTQLSVL.

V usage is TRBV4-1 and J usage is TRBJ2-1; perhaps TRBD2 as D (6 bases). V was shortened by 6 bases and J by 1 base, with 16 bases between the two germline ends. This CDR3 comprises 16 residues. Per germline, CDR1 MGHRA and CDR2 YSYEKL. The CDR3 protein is CASRIGAGRSYNEQFF. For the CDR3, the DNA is TGCGCCAGCAGGATCGGGGCGGGGAGGTCCTACAATGAGCAGTTCTTC.

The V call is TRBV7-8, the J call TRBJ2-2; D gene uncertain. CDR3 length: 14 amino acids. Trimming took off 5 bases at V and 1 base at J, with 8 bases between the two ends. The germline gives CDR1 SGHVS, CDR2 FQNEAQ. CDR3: CASSPNLNTGELFF. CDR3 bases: TGTGCCAGCAGCCCTAACTTGAACACCGGGGAGCTGTTTTTT.

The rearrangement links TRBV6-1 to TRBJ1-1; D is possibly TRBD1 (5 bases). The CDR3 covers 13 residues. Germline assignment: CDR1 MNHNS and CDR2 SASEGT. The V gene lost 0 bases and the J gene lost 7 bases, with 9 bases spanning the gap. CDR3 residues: CASSEAGGVEAFF. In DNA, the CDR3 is TGTGCCAGCAGTGAAGCGGGGGGAGTTGAAGCTTTCTTT.

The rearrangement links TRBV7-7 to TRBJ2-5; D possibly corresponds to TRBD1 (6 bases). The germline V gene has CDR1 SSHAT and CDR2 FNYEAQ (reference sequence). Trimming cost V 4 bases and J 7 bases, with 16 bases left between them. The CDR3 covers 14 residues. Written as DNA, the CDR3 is TGTGCCAGCAGCTCAGGGACAAGGACCGGGACCCAGTACTTC. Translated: CASSSGTRTGTQYF.

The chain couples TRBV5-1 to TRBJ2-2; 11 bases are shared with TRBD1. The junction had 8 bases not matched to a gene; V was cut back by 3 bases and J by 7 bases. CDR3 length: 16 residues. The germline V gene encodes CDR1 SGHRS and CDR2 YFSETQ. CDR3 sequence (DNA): TGCGCCAGCAGCTGGAGGACAGGGGGCGCAGGCGGGGAGCTGTTTTTT. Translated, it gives CASSWRTGGAGGELFF.